This paragraph reports one T cell receptor (beta chain). The antigen is undetermined. These data come from a study of T cell responses to AZD1222 COVID-19 vaccine. General study findings and limits: Only a handful of AZD1222 recipients were seropositive at baseline. Most donors were white British and more were female, and clonal diversity was possibly underestimated.

Produced via immunoSEQ multiplex PCR; TCRdb's table is partial and in-frame only. Of around 110,000 clones listed, approximately 92% were seen once; the top ten hold around 8.6%. Second-dose intervals of approximately 4 or approximately 12 weeks were pooled. V lost 1 base and J 0 bases, leaving 17 bases between the germline ends. From germline, CDR1 is SGHNT and CDR2 YYREEE (reference sequence). This CDR3 region has 19 residues. The sequencing here drew on peripheral blood, taken 28 days after the second AZD1222 dose. The chain carries TRBV5-4 and TRBJ2-6; D is unresolved. This clonotype originated in an adult who received the AZD1222 COVID-19 vaccine. CDR3 nucleotide sequence: TGTGCCAGCAGCTTGAATCGGGCAGTCTCGAGCTCTGGGGCCAACGTCCTGACTTTC. Amino acid sequence: CASSLNRAVSSSGANVLTF.